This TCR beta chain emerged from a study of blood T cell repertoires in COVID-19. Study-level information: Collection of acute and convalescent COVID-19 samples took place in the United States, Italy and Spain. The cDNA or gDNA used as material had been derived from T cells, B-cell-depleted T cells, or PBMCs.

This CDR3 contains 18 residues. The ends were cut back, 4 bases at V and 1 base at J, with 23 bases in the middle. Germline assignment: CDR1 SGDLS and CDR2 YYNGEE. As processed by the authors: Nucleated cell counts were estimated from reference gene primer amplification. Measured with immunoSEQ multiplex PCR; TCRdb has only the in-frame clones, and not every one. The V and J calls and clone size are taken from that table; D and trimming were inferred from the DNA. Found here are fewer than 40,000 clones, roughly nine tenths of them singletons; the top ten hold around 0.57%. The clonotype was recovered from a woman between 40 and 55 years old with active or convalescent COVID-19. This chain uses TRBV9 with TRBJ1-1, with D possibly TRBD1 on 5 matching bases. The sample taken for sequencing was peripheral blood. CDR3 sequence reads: CASSPRGSGDGKNTEAFF. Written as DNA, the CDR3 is TGTGCCAGCAGCCCGAGGGGATCGGGGGACGGAAAGAACACTGAAGCTTTCTTT.